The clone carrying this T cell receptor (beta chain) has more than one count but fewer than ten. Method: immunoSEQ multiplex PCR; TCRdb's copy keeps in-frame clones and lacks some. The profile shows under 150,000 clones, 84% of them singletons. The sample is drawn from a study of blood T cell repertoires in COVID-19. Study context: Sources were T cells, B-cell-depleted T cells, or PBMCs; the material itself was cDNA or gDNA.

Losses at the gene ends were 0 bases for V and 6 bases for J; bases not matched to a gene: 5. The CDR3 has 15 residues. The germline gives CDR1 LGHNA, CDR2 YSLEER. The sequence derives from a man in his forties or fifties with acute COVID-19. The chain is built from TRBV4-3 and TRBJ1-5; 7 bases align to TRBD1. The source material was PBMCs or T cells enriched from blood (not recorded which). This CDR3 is CASSQDMTGSQPQHF. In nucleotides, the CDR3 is TGCGCCAGCAGCCAAGATATGACAGGGAGTCAGCCCCAGCATTTT.